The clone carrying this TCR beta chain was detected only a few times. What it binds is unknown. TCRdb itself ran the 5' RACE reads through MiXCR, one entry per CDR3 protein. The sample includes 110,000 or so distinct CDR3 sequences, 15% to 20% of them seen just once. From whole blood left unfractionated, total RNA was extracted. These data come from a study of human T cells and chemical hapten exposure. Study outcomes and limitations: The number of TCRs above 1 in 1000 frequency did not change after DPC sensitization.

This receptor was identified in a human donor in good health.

For the CDR3, the DNA is TGTGCCAGCAGACTATCCGGGACAGGGGCTAATGAGCAGTTCTTC. Translating it yields CASRLSGTGANEQFF. The genes are TRBV27 and TRBJ2-1, with 10 bases that match TRBD1. V lost 6 bases and J lost 7; bases outside the gene matches: 9. The CDR3 extends over 15 amino acids. The germline V gene has CDR1 MNHEY and CDR2 SMNVEV (reference sequence).